This T cell receptor (beta chain) was recovered during a study of Ad26.COV2.S vaccination and SARS-CoV-2 variants. Study results and caveats: Recipients of either vaccine or placebo displayed similar breadth of non-spike TCRs. Spike-specific TCR breadth was greater after Ad26.COV2.S than placebo. Analyses of TCR breadth and depth may have underestimated total T cell responses.

Measured with immunoSEQ multiplex PCR; TCRdb has only the in-frame clones, and not every one. The data hold roughly 390,000 clones, with approximately 86% observed a single time. Treatment meaning: about 20 received Ad26.COV2.S at low or high dose, single or two shots; roughly five received placebo; per-sample allocation not given. Following the first vaccine or placebo injection, samples were taken on day 63. It was Wuhan-strain SARS-CoV-2 spike that the Ad26 vaccine vector expressed. Note on this clone: The antigen is not known.

V trimming: 3 bases; J trimming: 5 bases; junction bases outside the gene matches: 6. Germline V gene data show CDR1 as MGHRA and CDR2 as YSYEKL. There are 16 residues in the CDR3. The input for sequencing was peripheral blood, taken in a trial of Ad26.COV2.S vaccine versus placebo. The rearrangement uses TRBV4-1 and TRBJ2-1, with 11 bases matching TRBD2. This receptor was obtained from a person between 18 and 65 years old who received the Ad26.COV2.S COVID-19 vaccine or a placebo. CDR3 protein: CASSHLGLAVHNEQFF. CDR3 coding DNA: TGCGCCAGCAGCCATCTGGGACTAGCGGTTCACAATGAGCAGTTCTTC.